Sequencing of this T cell receptor (beta chain) was carried out in a study of T cells in Graves' hyperthyroidism and ophthalmopathy. Notes on the study in general: Stable hyperthyroidism was separated from ophthalmopathy by a model based on 13 V-J features.

Inclusion characteristics of ophthalmopathy patients comprised a Clinical Activity Score of at least 3, a NOSPECS grade of at least 4, and duration under 3 months. Diagnoses were established using clinical symptoms, serum thyroxine and TRAb, thyroid ultrasound and orbital computed tomography. A word on this clonotype: As yet, its antigen is unknown.

RNA transcripts yielded amplified TCR beta CDR3 regions. Carried out on the TCR CDR3, a first-round RT-PCR used the HTBI primer set. Each CDR3 protein is one row after TCRdb ran MiXCR on the multiplex PCR reads. This table holds over 450,000 distinct CDR3 sequences, 17% found once. Sequencing used blood. The sequence was collected from a young woman with Graves' ophthalmopathy.

Written as DNA, the CDR3 is TGTGCCAGCAGCCAAGAAGTGACAGGGGCTGGAGCTTTCTTT. Protein sequence: CASSQEVTGAGAFF. J is TRBJ1-1 and V is TRBV4-2; 8 bases agree with TRBD1. The ends lost 0 bases at V and 10 bases at J; junction bases unmatched: 7. The germline gives CDR1 LGHNA, CDR2 YNFKEQ. The CDR3 extends over 14 amino acids.